This TCR beta chain comes out of a study of cytomegalovirus exposure and HLA in healthy donors. PCR primers comprised 60 Vbeta and 13 Jbeta primers. Sequencing used immunoSEQ multiplex PCR; TCRdb keeps in-frame clones, though not all of them. The sample holds roughly 90,000 clones; about 88% are singletons and the top ten take under 2.5%. J lost 5 bases, V lost 6 bases, and 4 bases had no gene match. There are 13 residues in the CDR3. The germline V gene encodes CDR1 MNHEY and CDR2 SVGAGI. The source of this sequence is a young man in good health and CMV-seronegative. This chain links TRBV6-5 with TRBJ2-5, with 9 bases aligning to TRBD1. Material for sequencing was PBMCs. This CDR3 reads CASRRDRVETQYF. Here the CDR3 DNA reads TGTGCCAGCAGGCGGGACAGGGTCGAGACCCAGTACTTC.